This T cell receptor beta chain appears in the sequencing data of a study of blood T cell repertoires in COVID-19 (TCRdb year 2020). Describing the broader study: The collaborator samples originated in the United States, Italy and Spain and spanned the acute and convalescent phases of COVID-19. The sample metadata nearly always contained a de-identified subject ID, COVID-19 status, age in years and sex. The prospective study material was composed of cDNA or gDNA derived from T cells, B-cell-depleted T cells, or PBMCs. Deeply sampled blood TCRbeta repertoires from subjects exposed to, actively infected with, or recovered from COVID-19 were included in the dataset. Where HLA class I and class II types were available, the types were taken from metadata supplied by the sample provider, not from assay-based typing. The repertoires were released in a freely available public database intended as a resource for research on the immune response to SARS-CoV-2. The samples were drawn from two sources: the first 160 participants of the ongoing ImmuneRACE study, and over 950 subjects contributed by 6 global collaborators.

The CDR3 sequence holds 18 residues, the cysteine and phenylalanine included. This entry keeps only the CDR3 DNA: 54 bases, framed from base 1. At the junction V is shortened by 7 bases and J by 7 bases; bases outside the gene matches: 18. CDR1 and CDR2 are read off the germline V gene as KGHDR and SFDVKD. Collaborating institutions collected whole blood in K2EDTA tubes following their own protocols. For TCRbeta analysis, collaborator samples were shipped as frozen whole blood, as isolated PBMCs, or as DNA extracted from either sample type. General study outcomes and caveats: Clinical and demographic metadata were provided uncurated, with the amount varying by source and participant.

With respect to this clone: The target of this receptor is not known. No base quality information exists; no much larger clone differs at one position.

TCRbeta CDR3 regions were amplified from genomic DNA by means of the immunoSEQ Assay, a bias-controlled multiplex PCR. Per the source publication's procedure: The number of nucleated cells in each sample was estimated by amplification of reference gene primers within the assay. To quantify the absolute abundance of each unique TCRbeta CDR3 rearrangement, sequence reads were collapsed and filtered. For each sample, productive Simpson clonality was calculated as the square root of Simpson's diversity index over productive rearrangements. Not all clones reach the TCRdb copy of this immuneACCESS table, which keeps in-frame sequences only. Checked studies attribute under half of the gap to unresolved V genes and leave the rest unexplained. V, J and clone size derive from that table, while D and trimming were established from the DNA sequence. This sample holds about 180,000 clones; under 90% were observed only once. The ten largest clones add up to approximately 7.3% of the sample.

The sequenced sample was peripheral blood. The sequence came from a human donor in a cohort sampled during active COVID-19. The rearranged segments are TRBV24-1 and TRBJ1-6; a stretch of 7 junction bases matches TRBD1. The DNA sequence follows: TGTGCCACCAGAATCGGGACAGATCGGGGACCTGTCAATTCACCCCTCCACTTT. Its amino acids are CATRIGTDRGPVNSPLHF.